The present T cell receptor beta chain was sequenced within a study of shared clonotypes between healthy human individuals. Data came from immunoSEQ multiplex PCR; TCRdb stores just in-frame clones and leaves some out. The repertoire holds approximately 1,000,000 clones, with approximately 80% as singletons. Germline values: CDR1 SGDLS, CDR2 YYNGEE. There are 13 residues in the CDR3. V gave up 4 bases and J gave up 4 bases, with 9 bases separating them. This clone was found once. Specimen: memory CD4+ T cells from PBMCs. Subset: CD45RA-negative fraction. The chain is built from TRBV9 and TRBJ1-3; the D is unclear. The TCR originated in a man between 18 and 29 years old in good health. Some clones in this sample may be carry-over from other donors' samples. Written as DNA, the CDR3 is TGTGCCAGCAGCCATGCAACGGGAAACACCATATATTTT. Its translation: CASSHATGNTIYF. Full variable domain (missing parts from reference TRBV9 and TRBJ1-3): DSGVTQTPKHLITATGQRVTLRCSPRSGDLSVYWYQQSLDQGLQFLIQYYNGEERAKGNILERFSAQQFPDLHSELNLSSLELGDSALYFCASSHATGNTIYFGEGSWLTVV.